The entry that follows covers one TCR beta chain sequence. The antigen is unknown. TRB rearrangements spanning V, D and J were amplified using mixed TRB-A/B primers. TCRdb re-derived calls from the multiplex PCR reads in MiXCR, one entry per CDR3 protein. The sample gives approximately 2,300 distinct CDR3 sequences, about a quarter of which show up once; over 5% is in the top ten. The sample comes from a study of T cell repertoires in aging, cancer and after chemotherapy. Study-level information: The full dataset contained about 10 million TCR reads. Whole-study findings and limits: Healthy donors lost TCR diversity with age mainly through richness, cancer patients through richness and evenness. Rebound thymic output was suggested by rising median generation probability during chemotherapy in each cancer cohort.

Peripheral blood genomic DNA, not sorted cells or RNA, was the template. Sequencing was performed on blood. This sequence originates from a human donor with a solid tumor.

In DNA, the CDR3 is TGTGCCAGCAGCTTCTCGACTCATACCTACGAGCAGTACTTC. Translation: CASSFSTHTYEQYF. The V call is TRBV7-2, the J call TRBJ2-7, with unresolved D. This CDR3 comprises 14 residues. The germline CDR1 and CDR2 sequences are SGHTA and FQGNSA. Between the trimmed V and J ends, which lost 3 bases and 2 bases, there was a span of 11 bases.